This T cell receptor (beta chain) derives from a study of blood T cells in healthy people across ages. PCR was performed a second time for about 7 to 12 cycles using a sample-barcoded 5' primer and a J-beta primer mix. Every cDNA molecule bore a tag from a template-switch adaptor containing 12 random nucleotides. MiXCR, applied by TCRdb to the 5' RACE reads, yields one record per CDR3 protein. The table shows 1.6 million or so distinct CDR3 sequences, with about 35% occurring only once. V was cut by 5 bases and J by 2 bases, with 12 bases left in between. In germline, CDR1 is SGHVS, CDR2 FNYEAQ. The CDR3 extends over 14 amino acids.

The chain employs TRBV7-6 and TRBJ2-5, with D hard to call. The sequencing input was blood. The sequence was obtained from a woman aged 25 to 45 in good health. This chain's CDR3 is CASSVPWGQETQYF. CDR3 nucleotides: TGTGCCAGCAGCGTACCATGGGGACAAGAGACCCAGTACTTC.